These 5 T cell receptor beta chains were sequenced from one sample in a study of T cell responses to AZD1222 COVID-19 vaccine. Some clones are missing from TCRdb's copy, which holds only in-frame ones; the method was immunoSEQ multiplex PCR. Among over 100,000 clones listed, 75% to 90% were seen once. Source: peripheral blood, taken on day 0 of AZD1222 vaccination. Every receptor here comes from an adult in good health.

The chain couples TRBV10-3 to TRBJ1-4; TRBD1 aligns across 8 bases. The CDR3 has 13 residues. The J segment lost 6 bases and the V segment lost 11 bases, leaving 8 bases of the junction unmatched. From germline, CDR1 is ENHRY and CDR2 SYGVKD. The DNA for the CDR3 is TGTGCCGCCCGGACAGGGTTGGATGAAAAACTGTTTTTT. Translated: CAARTGLDEKLFF.

The chain is built from TRBV2 and TRBJ2-5; 9 bases are shared with TRBD2. The germline CDR1 and CDR2 sequences are SNHLY and FYNNEI. The ends lost 0 bases at V and 10 bases at J; junction bases unmatched: 6. CDR3 length equals 14 residues. The CDR3 loop is CASSEAGRGGVQYF. The CDR3 DNA follows: TGTGCCAGCAGTGAAGCCGGGCGGGGGGGTGTCCAGTACTTC. Full variable domain (remainder filled in from reference TRBV2 and TRBJ2-5): EPEVTQTPSHQVTQMGQEVILRCVPISNHLYFYWYRQILGQKVEFLVSFYNNEISEKSEIFDDQFSVERPDGSNFTLKIRSTKLEDSAMYFCASSEAGRGGVQYFGPGTRLLVL.

This clone appeared a single time. J is TRBJ1-6 and V is TRBV20-1, with D possibly TRBD1 on 5 matching bases. CDR3 size: 16 residues. Between the trimmed V and J ends, which lost 3 bases and 6 bases, there was a span of 18 bases. Germline V gene lookup returns CDR1 DFQATT and CDR2 SNEGSKA (reference sequence). The CDR3 here is CSASAARRGGNSPLHF. In DNA, the CDR3 is TGCAGTGCTAGTGCCGCGCGGAGGGGTGGTAATTCACCCCTCCACTTT.

This clone was counted a few times. The rearrangement links TRBV3-1 (or the pseudogene TRBV3-2) to TRBJ1-4; perhaps TRBD1 as D (5 bases). Germline V gene lookup returns CDR1 LGHDT and CDR2 YNNKEL (reference sequence). V was trimmed by 0 bases and J by 2 bases, leaving 7 bases between them. This CDR3 is built from 15 residues. CDR3 loop: CASSQERGTNEKLFF. The CDR3 DNA reads as TGTGCCAGCAGCCAAGAGCGGGGGACTAATGAAAAACTGTTTTTT.

The gene calls are TRBV30 and TRBJ2-5; TRBD2 matches 10 bases. Germline V lookup: CDR1 GTSNPN, CDR2 SVGIG (reference sequence). Trimming took 7 bases from V and 0 from J; bases not matched to a gene: 5. The CDR3 extends over 14 amino acids. The CDR3, as DNA: TGTGCCTCGCGGACTAGCGGAAACCAAGAGACCCAGTACTTC. Protein product: CASRTSGNQETQYF.